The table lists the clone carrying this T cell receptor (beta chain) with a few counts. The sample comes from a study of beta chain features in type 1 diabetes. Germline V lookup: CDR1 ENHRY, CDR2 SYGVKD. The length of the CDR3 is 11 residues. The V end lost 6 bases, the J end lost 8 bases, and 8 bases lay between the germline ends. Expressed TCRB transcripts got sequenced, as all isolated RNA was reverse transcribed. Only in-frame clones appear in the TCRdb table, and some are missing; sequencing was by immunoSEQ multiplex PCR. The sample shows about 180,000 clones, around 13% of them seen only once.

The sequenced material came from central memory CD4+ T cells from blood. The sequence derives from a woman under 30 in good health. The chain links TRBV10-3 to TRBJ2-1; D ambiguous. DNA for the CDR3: TGTGCCATCAGGGCCGAGGATGAGCAGTTCTTC. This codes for CAIRAEDEQFF.